This TCR beta chain originates from a study of a mutant IDH1 vaccine in newly diagnosed glioma (dated by TCRdb to the early 2020s). Regarding the research as a whole: Of the roughly 30 treated patients, about 62% were male and approximately 38% were female, and a mean age of approximately 40 years was recorded. Prior to enrollment, patients had been given standard therapy consisting of radiotherapy alone, temozolomide alone, or radiochemotherapy with temozolomide, with the combination given to most patients. Peripheral blood was collected at six visits: V03 (baseline), V05, V07, V10, V12 and V13. For exploratory analyses, longitudinal TCRB deep sequencing was carried out in more than 20 treated patients wherever samples were available.

To note about this clone: Its antigen is still unknown. Base qualities are missing; no much larger clone stands one base away.

What the work shows at the level of the full study, not this receptor alone: The authors stated that sample limitations prevented analyses of patient blood samples from being reproduced. Selection of PBMC samples for TCRB deep sequencing was based on availability. Changes in the top peripheral T cell clonotypes picked up by TCRB sequencing did not appear to be linked to pseudoprogression. Vaccine-induced immune responses across multiple MHC alleles were detected in approximately 94% of patients.

Libraries came from the immunoSEQ multiplex PCR assay. Following the manufacturer's protocol, the hsTCRB Kit was used to amplify rearranged TCR beta chain sequences. TCRB libraries were sequenced on an Illumina MiSeq. The paper's processing steps were these. The proprietary platform of the kit vendor was used for demultiplexing, trimming and gene mapping. TCRdb mirrors the immuneACCESS table, restricted to in-frame sequences. Some clones are absent from its copies; in checked studies, under half trace to an unresolved V gene, and the reason for the others is unknown. The D gene and trimming were derived from the DNA, and the V and J assignments and clone size from that table. The sample yields 45,000 to 65,000 clones; about 82% were counted once. The ten largest clones capture 15% to 25% of the sample. The CDR3 runs 13 residues from the cysteine to the phenylalanine. The retained sequence is limited to the CDR3, 39 bases, with the frame set at the first base. V gives up 6 bases and J gives up 3 bases, and the segment between their germline ends measures 13 bases. From a lookup of the germline V gene, CDR1 and CDR2 are SQVTM and ANQGSEA.

The time point label, read with the paper, signifies: baseline, week 1 (first vaccination visit). The treatment or condition label here, explained by the study, means: pre-vaccination baseline after standard-of-care therapy. The donors had newly diagnosed IDH1-mutant astrocytomas of WHO grade 3 or 4 that showed loss of nuclear ATRX. The samples were drawn from NOA16, a multicentre, single-arm, open-label phase I trial in Germany that tested a mutant IDH1 peptide vaccine in humans for the first time. Visit V03 blood draws served as the baseline sample for immunogenicity testing. The DNeasy Blood and Tissue Kit was used to extract genomic DNA from EDTA blood for TCRB sequencing.

Recombination joined TRBV29-1 with TRBJ2-3, and the D gene may be TRBD2, 6 bases matching. The sample was PBMCs, taken from a glioma patient treated with radiotherapy, temozolomide or both. This receptor was taken from a man aged 18 to 29 with glioma. The DNA is TGCAGCGTCTGGGTAGCGGAGACAGATACGCAGTATTTT. This gives the protein CSVWVAETDTQYF.